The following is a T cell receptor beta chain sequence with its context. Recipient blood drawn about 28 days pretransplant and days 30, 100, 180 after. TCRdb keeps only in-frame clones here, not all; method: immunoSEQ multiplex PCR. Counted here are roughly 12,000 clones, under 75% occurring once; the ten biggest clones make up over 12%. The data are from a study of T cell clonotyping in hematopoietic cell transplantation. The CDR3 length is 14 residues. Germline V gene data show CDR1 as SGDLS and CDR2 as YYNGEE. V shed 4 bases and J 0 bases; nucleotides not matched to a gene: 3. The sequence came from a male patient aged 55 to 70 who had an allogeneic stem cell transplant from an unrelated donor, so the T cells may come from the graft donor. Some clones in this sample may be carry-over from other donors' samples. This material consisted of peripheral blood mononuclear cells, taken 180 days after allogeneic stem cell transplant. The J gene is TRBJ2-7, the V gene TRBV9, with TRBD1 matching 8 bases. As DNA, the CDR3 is TGTGCCAGCAGCCCCGGGACAGGCTCCTACGAGCAGTACTTC. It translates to CASSPGTGSYEQYF.